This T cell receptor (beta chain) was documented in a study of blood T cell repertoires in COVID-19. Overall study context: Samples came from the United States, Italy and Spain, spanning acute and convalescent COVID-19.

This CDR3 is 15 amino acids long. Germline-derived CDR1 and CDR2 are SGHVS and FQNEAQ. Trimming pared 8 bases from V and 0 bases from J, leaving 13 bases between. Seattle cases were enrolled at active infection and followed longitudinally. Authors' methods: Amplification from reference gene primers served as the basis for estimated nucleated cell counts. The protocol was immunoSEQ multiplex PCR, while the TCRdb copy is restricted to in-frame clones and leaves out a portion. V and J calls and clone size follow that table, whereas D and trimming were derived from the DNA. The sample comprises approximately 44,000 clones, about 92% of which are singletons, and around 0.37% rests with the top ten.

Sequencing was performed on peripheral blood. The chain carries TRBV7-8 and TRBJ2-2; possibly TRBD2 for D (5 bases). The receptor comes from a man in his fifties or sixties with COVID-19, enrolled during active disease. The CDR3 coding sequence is TGTGCCAGCCGGGATAGCGTTCCGAACACCGGGGAGCTGTTTTTT. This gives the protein CASRDSVPNTGELFF.